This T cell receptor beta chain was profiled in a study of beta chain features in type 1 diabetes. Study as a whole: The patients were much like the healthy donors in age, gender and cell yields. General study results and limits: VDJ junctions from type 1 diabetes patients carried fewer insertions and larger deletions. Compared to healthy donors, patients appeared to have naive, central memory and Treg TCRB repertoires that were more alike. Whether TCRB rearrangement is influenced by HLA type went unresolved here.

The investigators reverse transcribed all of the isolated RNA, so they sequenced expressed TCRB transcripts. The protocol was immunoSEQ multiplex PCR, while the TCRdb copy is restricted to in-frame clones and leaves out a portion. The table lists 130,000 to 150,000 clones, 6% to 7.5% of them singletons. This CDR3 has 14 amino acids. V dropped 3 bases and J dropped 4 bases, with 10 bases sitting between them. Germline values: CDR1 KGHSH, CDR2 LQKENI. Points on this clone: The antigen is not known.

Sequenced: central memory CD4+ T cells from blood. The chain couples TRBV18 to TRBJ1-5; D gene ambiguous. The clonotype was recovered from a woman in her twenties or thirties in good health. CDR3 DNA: TGTGCCAGCTCACCGGGTGCGGGTAATCAGCCCCAGCATTTT. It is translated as CASSPGAGNQPQHF.